This T cell receptor (beta chain) was sequenced for a study of blood T cell repertoires in COVID-19. The repertoire was sequenced with immunoSEQ multiplex PCR; TCRdb's copy has only in-frame clones and lacks some. The top ten clones hold approximately 13% of a sample with 26,000 or so clones, around nine tenths of them seen once. The CDR3 spans 12 residues. V was cut by 4 bases and J by 9 bases, with 11 bases left in between. In germline, CDR1 is SGDLS, CDR2 YYNGEE. The sample comprised peripheral blood. V is TRBV9 and J is TRBJ2-1; D is undetermined. This TCR came from a human donor in a cohort sampled during active COVID-19. The donor label of this sample is uncertain. The CDR3 DNA is TGTGCCAGCAGCCCTTTTCGAGGTGAGCAGTTCTTC. Its protein product is CASSPFRGEQFF.